This T cell receptor (beta chain) was captured in a study of cytomegalovirus exposure and HLA in healthy donors (dated by TCRdb to about 2017). Describing the broader study: In an earlier analysis of about 560 of the donors, about 260 Gb of sequence data and 95 million to 130 million unique TCR beta sequences from about 180 million T cells were reported. An early release that covered fewer than 800 HLA-typed donors contained approximately 320 gigabases of sequencing data and about 93 million unique TCR sequences. Of the roughly 420 genotyped donors, 65% to 90% were placed in the genetic ancestry cluster associated with self-reported Caucasian donors. The study aimed to test whether signatures of past pathogen exposure could be identified by cataloging public T cell receptors. The study used immunosequencing to profile the T cell repertoires of approximately 690 subjects and linked those repertoires to cytomegalovirus serostatus. In addition to the first cohort of around 670 subjects, a separate validation cohort of about 120 different subjects was used. High-throughput TCR immunosequencing, statistical association of individual TCRs with disease status, and machine learning were combined to predict cytomegalovirus infection status. In a later analysis, previously published TCR beta repertoires from roughly 710 donors were re-analyzed and high-resolution HLA genotyping was added so that TCR occurrence patterns could be studied. Rather than drawing on any new phenotypic data, the later analysis identified candidate immune exposures from TCR beta sequences and the way those sequences occurred across donors. An earlier analysis of 500 to 650 of the donors applied high-throughput TCR beta sequencing to assess whether each TCR beta V gene segment acted as functional or pseudogenic. Donor age, sex, ethnicity and CMV serostatus were compiled alongside the repertoire data. A later genetic analysis took genome-wide SNP genotypes for about 60% of the roughly 670 donors and used that subset as a discovery cohort. Every discovery cohort repertoire had been produced on one sequencing platform. Both class I and class II loci were covered by HLA typing, at four-digit resolution. Typing coverage differed by locus: A, B, C, DRB1 and DQB1 were typed in roughly 620-630 donors, DQA1 in 522, DPA1 in some 610, and DPB1 in just under 490. Roughly five DR-DQ haplotypes were handled as single units for association and clustering, since linkage in the cohort was strong. Among around 400 genotyped donors of the cohort, an average of around 240,000 unique TCR beta nucleotide sequences were sequenced per donor, approximately 20% of them non-productive. The investigation overall reported the following: In vitro tests confirmed that three of the cytomegalovirus-associated TCR beta chains recognize cytomegalovirus antigens. In a later analysis, HLA-associated TCR beta chains were found to be more clonally expanded and to have lower generation probabilities than equally common non-associated chains. Compared with the roughly 670-donor mean, donors in an Asian-associated ancestry cluster had fewer N-insertions in productive TCRs, according to a later genetic analysis. Fewer than 20 rarely observed V segments, including chromosome 9 orphons, were excluded from the earlier analysis of about 500 of the donors because counts were too low. The sequencing pipeline was judged likely to have produced a cluster of highly shared sequence variants as a technical artifact. Most TCR sequences were observed very rarely across donors, whereas some public TCRs were present in many individuals. The 87-base-pair reads could not distinguish some IMGT-functional V segments, including TRBV6-2 and TRBV6-3, so those segments were excluded. Broadly in line with IMGT annotations, most TCR beta V segments showed up in productive rearrangements about 87% or about 30% of the time in an earlier analysis of 587 of the donors. Assigning TCR associations to individual alleles was difficult when HLA alleles, especially DR and DQ, strongly co-occurred. It was suggested by the authors that the approach could potentially be generalized to other disease states and immunological phenotypes. The classifier was reported to diagnose cytomegalovirus status with high specificity and sensitivity in both the original and validation cohorts. V-gene and J-gene trimming of TCR beta chains was associated with a missense DCLRE1C variant in a later genetic analysis, and the association was replicated in an independent cohort. CMV serostatus was the only immune exposure information available for the cohort. A later analysis found that most CMV-associated TCR beta chains appeared HLA-restricted, with HLA associations seemingly driven largely by CMV exposure. Because HLA typing was unavailable for some donors at each locus, only the typed subset was used in association tests. Several of the top co-occurrence clusters appeared to be linked to parvovirus B19, influenza, CMV and Epstein-Barr virus, according to a later analysis. At a false discovery rate of 0.05, a later analysis linked 16,951 TCR beta sequences to specific HLA alleles. In this cohort, only TCR beta chains were sequenced, and detectable features were limited by the absence of alpha or paired-chain data. A further reported finding was that TCR beta sequences accurately predicted the HLA-A and HLA-B alleles for most subjects in the first cohort. Presence/absence analyses assumed roughly uniform sequencing depth across donors, an assumption that may not hold. The study gave a list of about 160 TCR beta chains associated with cytomegalovirus. According to a later analysis, TCR association rates differed among HLA loci, with DRB1 alleles showing the most associated TCRs and HLA-C alleles showing the fewest. Correlated functional status among segregating V segments might be attributable to linkage disequilibrium, but an unknown experimental factor could not be ruled out.

The junction shows trimming of 6 bases on V and 11 bases on J, plus 10 bases between the germline ends. The CDR3 goes from the cysteine to the phenylalanine over 9 residues. Left in the record is the CDR3 DNA by itself, 27 bases read in frame from the first base. Looking up the germline V gene (reference sequence) yields CDR1 DFQATT and CDR2 SNEGSKA. The cohort comprised some 680 healthy bone marrow donors. Cohort members were all nominally healthy when sampled, although unrecorded immune exposures were likely present. The donor tested CMV seropositive, placing the donor among the 289 seropositive members of the cohort. A peripheral blood sample was provided by each donor, and peripheral blood mononuclear cells were used for TCR beta sequencing. The Qiagen DNeasy Blood Extraction Kit was used to extract genomic DNA from the blood cell samples. Comments on this clone: The clone's antigen remains unknown. Base-call qualities are not available, and no considerably larger clone is one nucleotide away.

The library was prepared using the immunoSEQ multiplex PCR assay. The multiplex PCR relied on a mix of 60 forward primers for TCR Vbeta segments and 13 reverse primers for TCR Jbeta segments. The CDR3 region of rearranged TCR beta genes was amplified from genomic DNA with a multiplex PCR assay. The amplified TCR beta libraries were sequenced on the Illumina HiSeq System as 87-base-pair reads. From the authors' description of their analysis: In a later analysis, some 80 million unique TCR beta chains were counted across the approximately 620 repertoires, and some 10 million of these chains were shared by at least two donors. Raw reads were error-corrected and collapsed into unique sequences by a nearest-neighbor algorithm in which closely related sequences were merged to remove PCR and sequencing errors. To assign V, D and J gene segments, CDR3 sequences were aligned to IMGT reference sequences. For a sequence to be retained, a match of at least six nucleotides was required to both a V gene segment and a J gene segment. A rearrangement counted as productive if the CDR3 had no stop codons and remained in frame with V and J, and every other rearrangement counted as non-productive. CDR3 was defined by IMGT convention, running from the second conserved V-encoded cysteine to the conserved J-encoded phenylalanine. The earlier analysis of fewer than 750 of the donors excluded sequences that lacked an unambiguous match to a single V gene segment. In an earlier analysis of several hundred of the donors, V segments were called functional above 56.7% productive rearrangements and were called segregating when the between-donor standard deviation exceeded 5%. A statistical classification framework was developed to diagnose cytomegalovirus status using the catalog of TCR beta chain sequences. In a later analysis, TCR nucleotide sequences were compared against IMGT/GENE-DB human TR gene sequences so that V and J genes could be assigned. In a later analysis, CDR3 sequences and most-parsimonious VDJ recombination scenarios were assigned using the TCRdist pipeline. In a later analysis, every TCR beta chain was defined by the combination of its CDR3 amino acid sequence and its V-gene family, and reads without a unique V-gene family were dropped. A later analysis removed 592 highly shared, low-generation-probability nucleotide sequences to deal with suspected cross-contamination and a sequencing artifact. In a later analysis, a clonal expansion index for each public chain was calculated from normalized within-repertoire ranks of inferred template counts. In a later analysis, generation probabilities were computed using a VDJ recombination model fitted to out-of-frame rearrangements, and the results were checked against IGoR. Hypergeometric tests were used in a later analysis to score TCR-TCR, TCR-HLA and TCR-CMV co-occurrence, with a repertoire-size bias correction applied to the TCR pairs. To estimate false discovery rates, a later analysis permuted the HLA or CMV assignments 20 times. In a later analysis, co-occurring TCRs were grouped using DBSCAN, and TCRdist sequence similarity was added for clustering within HLA-allele-positive subsets. Repertoires with fewer than 30,000 or more than 120,000 public chains, plus five repertoires with anomalous nucleotide sharing, were excluded from co-occurrence clustering. TCRdb re-hosts the immuneACCESS table, in-frame sequences only. Its copies lack some clones; in the studies checked, an unresolved V gene accounts for under half of them, and the cause for the rest is not known. V, J and clone size are those of that table, while D and trimming were read from the DNA. The table for this sample lists roughly 180,000 clones; roughly 10% of them were counted only once. The ten biggest clones cover roughly 1.4% of the sample.

The sequence was collected from a young woman in good health and CMV-seropositive. The chain is made from TRBV20-1 and TRBJ1-2; no D gene call is confident. The specimen was PBMCs. The DNA reads as follows: TGCAGTGCATTTCCCGGGTACACCTTC. Translated, this is CSAFPGYTF.